This TCR beta chain was captured by sequencing in a study of post-analysis software for immune sequencing data. Whole-study results and caveats: TRBV5-6, TRBV5-1 and TRBV20-1 were among roughly 5 TRBV segments more frequent in patients than controls. Multiple sclerosis was associated with a significant reduction in normalized Chao1 diversity relative to controls.

CDR3 size: 19 residues. Of note for this clonotype: Its antigen is undetermined.

Included in the TCR beta cDNA libraries were unique molecular identifiers. TCRdb itself ran the PCR reads through MiXCR, one entry per CDR3 protein. Here the sample spans roughly 600,000 distinct CDR3 sequences, about 40% being singletons. V is TRBV12-1 and J is TRBJ2-7; the table assigns TRBD1, which was not confirmed against the DNA. TRBV12-1 is marked as a pseudogene. The sample consisted of blood. This receptor was identified in a girl under 18 with multiple sclerosis. Written as DNA, the CDR3 is TGTGCCAGCAGCTTAAGTAAAGGACACAACATTACGAGCTCCTACGAGCAGTACTTC. It codes for CASSLSKGHNITSSYEQYF.